This is a list of T cell receptor beta chains from one sample in a study of blood T cell repertoires in COVID-19. Assay: immunoSEQ multiplex PCR; the TCRdb copy retains only in-frame clones and omits some. The table records some 230,000 clones, around 82% of them present only once. The source material was peripheral blood. The receptors derive from a woman aged 25 to 39 who had recovered from COVID-19. CDR3s include the opening cysteine and the closing phenylalanine or tryptophan. A D gene is named only where the DNA matches it firmly. Not every row has a clone size; where given, it reads once, few, many or a size class.

size: -
V: TRBV19
J: TRBJ1-5
D: -
DNA: TGTGCCAGTACCCCAGGGAATCAGCCCCAGCATTTT
CDR3: CASTPGNQPQHF

size: -
V: TRBV28
J: TRBJ1-4
D: -
DNA: TGTGCCAGCGGAGGGGGGGCAGTTAATGAAAAACTGTTTTTT
CDR3: CASGGGAVNEKLFF

size: -
V: TRBV9
J: TRBJ1-6
D: -
DNA: TGTGCCAGCAGCGTAGAGGCAGGGCGACAGTCACCCCTCCACTTT
CDR3: CASSVEAGRQSPLHF

size: few
V: TRBV5-6
J: TRBJ2-7
D: TRBD2
DNA: TGTGCCAGCAGCCCCCGGAGACTTCCCGGGAGGTTCCGGGAGCAGTACTTC
CDR3: CASSPRRLPGRFREQYF

size: -
V: TRBV29-1
J: TRBJ2-2
D: -
DNA: TGCAGCGCCTGGGGGGAATCCACCGGGGAGCTGTTTTTT
CDR3: CSAWGESTGELFF

size: -
V: TRBV5-1
J: TRBJ2-1
D: TRBD2
DNA: TGCGCCAGCACCCACCGGGAGGGCCTTTACAGCTCCTACAATGAGCAGTTCTTC
CDR3: CASTHREGLYSSYNEQFF

size: -
V: TRBV4-1
J: TRBJ1-5
D: TRBD1
DNA: TGCGCCAGCAGCCAAGAATTGGACAGGGGAATTAGCAATCAGCCCCAGCATTTT
CDR3: CASSQELDRGISNQPQHF

size: -
V: TRBV4-2
J: TRBJ1-2
D: -
DNA: TGTGCCAGCAGCCAAGACCTGGATTTGAACAGAATTTCTTTCTATGGCTACACCTTC
CDR3: CASSQDLDLNRISFYGYTF

size: once
V: TRBV24-1
J: TRBJ1-2
D: -
DNA: TGTGCCACCAGTGACCCTTTAAGCTACACCTTC
CDR3: CATSDPLSYTF

size: -
V: TRBV3-1/TRBV3-2
J: TRBJ2-4
D: -
DNA: TGTGCCAGCAGCCTAGGACAGTCTCGGAAAAACATTCAGTACTTC
CDR3: CASSLGQSRKNIQYF

size: -
V: TRBV28
J: TRBJ2-2
D: -
DNA: TGTGCCAGCAGTTTAGCGGGTCAGTCCACCGGGGAGCTGTTTTTT
CDR3: CASSLAGQSTGELFF

size: -
V: TRBV13
J: TRBJ2-5
D: -
DNA: TGTGCCAGCGCGGCGGGGCAAGAGACCCAGTACTTC
CDR3: CASAAGQETQYF

size: -
V: TRBV7-3
J: TRBJ2-3
D: TRBD2
DNA: TGTGCCAGCAGCGCGGGAGGTGGAGATACGCAGTATTTT
CDR3: CASSAGGGDTQYF

size: -
V: TRBV7-3
J: TRBJ2-5
D: -
DNA: TGTGCCAGCAGCCCCAGGGGGGTTCAAGAGACCCAGTACTTC
CDR3: CASSPRGVQETQYF

size: -
V: TRBV29-1
J: TRBJ2-3
D: -
DNA: TGCAGCGTCGAGCTATCTATCACAGATACGCAGTATTTT
CDR3: CSVELSITDTQYF

size: -
V: TRBV6-5
J: TRBJ2-1
D: TRBD2
DNA: TGTGCCAGCAGTTACTCCGAGCGGGAGGGGTACAATGAGCAGTTCTTC
CDR3: CASSYSEREGYNEQFF

size: -
V: TRBV6-5
J: TRBJ2-7
D: TRBD2
DNA: TGTGCCAGCAGTTCACGGGCTAGCGGCTCCTACGAGCAGTACTTC
CDR3: CASSSRASGSYEQYF

size: -
V: TRBV6-5
J: TRBJ2-7
D: -
DNA: TGTGCCAGCAGTTACGGGGGCAGGGTGGAGGAGCAGTACTTC
CDR3: CASSYGGRVEEQYF

size: -
V: TRBV7-3
J: TRBJ2-2
D: -
DNA: TGTGCCAGCAGCTTTCAAAGCCCGAACACCGGGGAGCTGTTTTTT
CDR3: CASSFQSPNTGELFF

size: -
V: TRBV20-1
J: TRBJ1-2
D: -
DNA: TGCAGTGCTGACAGGAACTATGGCTACACCTTC
CDR3: CSADRNYGYTF

size: -
V: TRBV11-3
J: TRBJ1-1
D: -
DNA: TGTGCCAGCAGCTTAGGGGGAGTTGGTGACACTGAAGCTTTCTTT
CDR3: CASSLGGVGDTEAFF

size: -
V: TRBV6-4
J: TRBJ1-2
D: TRBD1
DNA: TGTGCCAGCAGTGATCCGGGACAGGCGTCTTTTAACTATGGCTACACCTTC
CDR3: CASSDPGQASFNYGYTF

size: once
V: TRBV28
J: TRBJ1-5
D: -
DNA: TGTGCCAGCAGTTTTACAAGGTTTAGTTGGAGTGGTCAGCCCCAGCATTTT
CDR3: CASSFTRFSWSGQPQHF

size: -
V: TRBV25-1
J: TRBJ2-7
D: -
DNA: TGTGCCAGCAGCGATACGGGAGACCTCGAATACGAGCAGTACTTC
CDR3: CASSDTGDLEYEQYF

size: -
V: TRBV11-3
J: TRBJ2-5
D: TRBD2
DNA: TGTGCCAGCAGCTTAGAATTCTATATCTCGACTAGCGGGCCACTCATAAAGACCCAGTACTTC
CDR3: CASSLEFYISTSGPLIKTQYF

size: -
V: TRBV18
J: TRBJ2-7
D: TRBD2
DNA: TGTGCCAGCTCGTCCGGGACTAGCTTCGACGAGCAGTACTTC
CDR3: CASSSGTSFDEQYF

size: -
V: TRBV27
J: TRBJ2-3
D: -
DNA: TGTGCCAGCAGTTCCAGTCGGGACACTTACACAGATACGCAGTATTTT
CDR3: CASSSSRDTYTDTQYF

size: -
V: TRBV7-2
J: TRBJ1-5
D: -
DNA: TGTGCCAGCAGCAAATTACTTTCAGGAAATCAGCCCCAGCATTTT
CDR3: CASSKLLSGNQPQHF

size: -
V: TRBV2
J: TRBJ1-4
D: -
DNA: TGTGCCAGCACGGTCGAAGCACTAGATAATGAAAAACTGTTTTTT
CDR3: CASTVEALDNEKLFF

size: -
V: TRBV20-1
J: TRBJ2-1
D: -
DNA: TGCAGTGCAGCGAGCGGTGAGCAGTTCTTC
CDR3: CSAASGEQFF

size: -
V: TRBV10-3
J: TRBJ2-1
D: -
DNA: TGTGCCATCAGTGAAGGACAGCTTAACAATGAGCAGTTCTTC
CDR3: CAISEGQLNNEQFF

size: -
V: TRBV5-1
J: TRBJ2-1
D: TRBD2
DNA: TGCGCCAGCAGCTACCTAGCGGGAGTTAACAATGAGCAGTTCTTC
CDR3: CASSYLAGVNNEQFF

size: -
V: TRBV27
J: TRBJ1-5
D: -
DNA: TGTGCCAGCAGTCCCACAGGGAATAGCAATCAGCCCCAGCATTTT
CDR3: CASSPTGNSNQPQHF

size: -
V: TRBV7-7
J: TRBJ2-3
D: TRBD2
DNA: TGTGCCAGCAGCCGGACTAGCGGACTACTCACAGATACGCAGTATTTT
CDR3: CASSRTSGLLTDTQYF

size: -
V: TRBV5-1
J: TRBJ1-5
D: -
DNA: TGCGCCAGCAGCCCCGGGGAGGGCGGGTTCAATCAGCCCCAGCATTTT
CDR3: CASSPGEGGFNQPQHF

size: -
V: TRBV6-5
J: TRBJ2-1
D: TRBD1
DNA: TGTGCCAGCAGGCGAACCGGGACAGGGGGCGGGGAGCAGTTCTTC
CDR3: CASRRTGTGGGEQFF

size: -
V: TRBV27
J: TRBJ2-7
D: -
DNA: TGTGCCACCGATAATTACAGGCGTGCCCCTAACTACGAGCAGTACTTC
CDR3: CATDNYRRAPNYEQYF

size: once
V: TRBV6-5
J: TRBJ1-6
D: TRBD1
DNA: TGTGCCAGCAGTCATACGACAGGGCGAGGATCACCCCTCCACTTT
CDR3: CASSHTTGRGSPLHF

size: -
V: TRBV10-2
J: TRBJ2-1
D: TRBD2
DNA: TGCGCCAGCCGGACTAGCGGGACCGATGAGCAGTTCTTC
CDR3: CASRTSGTDEQFF

size: -
V: TRBV23-1
J: TRBJ2-7
D: TRBD2
DNA: TGCGCCAGCAGTCTGGTGGGACTACTCACCTACGAGCAGTACTTC
CDR3: CASSLVGLLTYEQYF

size: -
V: TRBV28
J: TRBJ2-5
D: -
DNA: TGTGCCAGCATGAGGGAGCGGGACCAAGAGACCCAGTACTTC
CDR3: CASMRERDQETQYF

size: once
V: TRBV28
J: TRBJ2-2
D: TRBD2
DNA: TGTGCCAGCAGGGGGGGGAGCGGGAATGGGGAGGAGCTGTTTTTT
CDR3: CASRGGSGNGEELFF

size: -
V: TRBV5-1
J: TRBJ2-3
D: TRBD2
DNA: TGCGCCAGCAGCTCACTAGCGGGAGCTCGCACAGATACGCAGTATTTT
CDR3: CASSSLAGARTDTQYF

size: -
V: TRBV6-9
J: TRBJ2-6
D: TRBD1
DNA: TGTGCCACATCCGCGATCTTGGACAGGGGGACCGGGGCCAACGTCCTGACTTTC
CDR3: CATSAILDRGTGANVLTF

size: -
V: TRBV15
J: TRBJ1-2
D: -
DNA: TGTGCCACCAGCAGAGTAGGCAGGGGAAACTATGGCTACACCTTC
CDR3: CATSRVGRGNYGYTF

size: -
V: TRBV3-1/TRBV3-2
J: TRBJ2-7
D: -
DNA: TGTGCCAGCAGCCAAGATCCTTCAGGGAAGTCCTACGAGCAGTACTTC
CDR3: CASSQDPSGKSYEQYF

size: once
V: TRBV9
J: TRBJ1-5
D: -
DNA: TGTGCCAGCAGCCCCGCCGGGGGTGAAGCGGATCAGCCCCAGCATTTT
CDR3: CASSPAGGEADQPQHF